This T cell receptor beta chain appears in the sequencing data of a study of shared clonotypes between healthy human individuals. Study-level results: In the sorted subsets, rarefaction showed sequencing was incomplete despite large depth.

Trimming pared 7 bases from V and 8 bases from J, leaving 12 bases between. Per the germline V gene, CDR1 is DFQATT and CDR2 is SNEGSKA (reference sequence). The CDR3 is 11 amino acids. The sample holds one count of this clone. No antigen is known for it. Deep-level assay runs were performed. Libraries were prepared by immunoSEQ multiplex PCR; TCRdb keeps only in-frame clonotypes and omits some of them. This table has under 1,900,000 clones, approximately 98.5% appearing once. The split of CD4+ cells yielded CD45RA+ naive and CD45RA-negative memory subsets. The V call is TRBV20-1, the J call TRBJ2-1; D is unclear. The source material was naive CD4+ T cells sorted from blood. Subset given: CD45RA+ positively selected. The clonotype comes from a man between 25 and 39 years old in good health. The CDR3 DNA is TGCAGTGTTCGAGCGTGGGATGAGCAGTTCTTC. Residues: CSVRAWDEQFF.